The 9 T cell receptor beta chains below were found in one sample sequenced in a study of OX40 agonist ivuxolimab in advanced cancers. TCRdb's copy holds only in-frame clones and misses some; the assay was immunoSEQ multiplex PCR. The sample includes around 94,000 clones, around 87% seen only once; the top ten take approximately 0.3%. The material sequenced was CD4+ or CD8+ T cells sorted from blood, taken in a trial of the OX40 agonist ivuxolimab. The receptors originated from an adult with an advanced solid tumor such as melanoma, head and neck, liver or kidney cancer.

This sequence joins TRBV5-4 and TRBJ1-2; D possibly corresponds to TRBD1 (6 bases). Trimming took off 4 bases at V and 3 bases at J, with 13 bases between the two ends. From germline, CDR1 is SGHNT and CDR2 YYREEE (reference sequence). The CDR3 covers 14 residues. CDR3 bases: TGTGCCAGCAGCCTGGGGGGGCAGTACTATGGCTACACCTTC. Residues: CASSLGGQYYGYTF.

The chain links TRBV7-5 to TRBJ2-1; TRBD2 reflects the table's D call only, with no check against the DNA. TRBV7-5 is shown as a pseudogene. The CDR3 spans 20 residues. CDR3 residues: CVRSLKLEDPSGVSGNEQFF. The DNA of the CDR3 is TGTGTCAGAAGCTTAAAACTAGAGGATCCTAGCGGGGTATCGGGTAATGAGCAGTTCTTC.

This clone was counted between two and nine times. This chain uses TRBV5-1 with TRBJ1-1, with 9 bases fitting TRBD1. This CDR3 contains 16 residues. Trimming cost V 4 bases and J 1 base; bases outside gene matches: 8. Per germline, CDR1 SGHRS and CDR2 YFSETQ. CDR3 DNA sequence: TGCGCCAGCAGCCGGGACAGGGAAATGAAGAACACTGAAGCTTTCTTT. Residues: CASSRDREMKNTEAFF.

The rearrangement uses TRBV5-4 and TRBJ2-7; D is possibly TRBD2 (5 bases). V lost 2 bases and J lost 3, with 9 bases in between. Germline V gene lookup returns CDR1 SGHNT and CDR2 YYREEE (reference sequence). The CDR3 consists of 13 residues. The DNA for the CDR3 is TGTGCCAGCAGCTTTCGGGGAAACTACGAGCAGTACTTC. Protein product: CASSFRGNYEQYF.

This chain uses TRBV7-9 with TRBJ2-1; maybe TRBD2 (5 bases). This CDR3 has 15 amino acids. V was trimmed by 5 bases and J by 6 bases, leaving 17 bases between them. Germline CDR1 and CDR2: SEHNR and FQNEAQ (reference sequence). The CDR3, as DNA: TGTGCCAGCAGCCAGAGCGGTCCCTCCATCAATGAGCAGTTCTTC. Residues: CASSQSGPSINEQFF.

This clone has just a few counts. This chain connects TRBV18 to TRBJ2-3; D may be TRBD1 or TRBD2 (6 bases each). Germline V CDR1 and CDR2: KGHSH, LQKENI. Trimming took 0 bases from V and 6 from J, leaving 16 bases between them. The CDR3 has 16 amino acids. The CDR3 DNA sequence: TGTGCCAGCTCACCACCGTGGGGGGCTAACTTGGATACGCAGTATTTT. This gives the protein CASSPPWGANLDTQYF.

The V and J genes are TRBV7-6 and TRBJ1-4; D is uncertain. The CDR3 is 12 residues long. V gave up 5 bases and J gave up 8 bases, with 9 bases separating them. From germline, CDR1 is SGHVS and CDR2 FNYEAQ. The CDR3 loop reads CASSAGGEKLFF. In DNA, the CDR3 is TGTGCCAGCAGCGCCGGTGGCGAAAAACTGTTTTTT.

The chain combines TRBV4-3 with TRBJ2-7, with D tentatively TRBD1 (5 bases). CDR3 size: 13 residues. The germline gives CDR1 LGHNA, CDR2 YSLEER. Trimming removed 4 bases from V and 3 bases from J, with 10 bases in between. CDR3 loop: CASSPTTDYEQYF. CDR3 sequence (DNA): TGCGCCAGCAGCCCGACGACAGACTACGAGCAGTACTTC.

Here the CDR3 DNA reads TGTGCCAGTGGGGTGCGCTCCTACAATGAGCAGTTCTTC. Translated, it gives CASGVRSYNEQFF. The chain couples TRBV6-1 to TRBJ2-1; D is ambiguous. The CDR3 has 13 residues. V lost 9 bases, J lost 0 bases, and 9 bases lay in between. The V gene's germline CDR1 is MNHNS and CDR2 SASEGT.